This T cell receptor (beta chain) came from a study of CD8 T cells in Susac syndrome. TCR beta was sequenced from blood CD8+ and CD4+ T cells. Relapsing-remitting disease, either stable or active, was present in the treatment-naive patients who were the multiple sclerosis controls. TEMRA cells were enriched by FACS, and CD4+ and CD8+ T cells were negatively isolated. V was cut by 3 bases and J by 0 bases, with 8 bases left in between. This CDR3 is 14 amino acids long. The germline CDR1 and CDR2 sequences are SEHNR and FQNEAQ (reference sequence). It was with random hexamers that 0.5 to 1 ug RNA was reverse transcribed. TCRdb independently ran MiXCR on the immunoSEQ multiplex PCR reads; one entry per CDR3 protein. The repertoire includes 150,000 or so distinct CDR3 sequences, about 94% of them detected once, and more than 0.2% sits in the top ten.

Sequencing used CD8+ T cells from PBMCs. The chain links TRBV7-9 to TRBJ1-2; unclear D gene. The sequence was obtained from a human donor with multiple sclerosis. The CDR3 nucleotides are TGTGCCAGCAGCTTTGAAGAGACTAACTATGGCTACACCTTC. It encodes CASSFEETNYGYTF.